This entry concerns a single T cell receptor (beta chain). What it recognizes is unknown. The germline gives CDR1 SGHNT, CDR2 YYREEE (reference sequence). This CDR3 spans 12 amino acids. V was trimmed by 4 bases and J by 6 bases, leaving 10 bases between them. The record originates from a study of lymphopenia after photon versus proton radiotherapy. Points from the study as a whole: Post-nadir TCR diversity decline inversely tracked overall survival among those who died. Authors raise, but do not show, better survival with proton therapy. After lymphocyte nadir, photon-treated repertoires showed oligoclonal expansion, especially CD8+ Temra.

Sequencing used immunoSEQ multiplex PCR; TCRdb keeps in-frame clones, though not all of them. This sample has about 68,000 clones, with more than 75% found just once. The genes are TRBV5-4 and TRBJ1-2, with D uncertain. The sample in question was peripheral blood, obtained from a patient treated with photon-based radiotherapy. The sequence was obtained from a woman in her sixties or seventies with pancreatic cancer. CDR3 region: CASSLTTNGYTF. The CDR3 DNA follows: TGTGCCAGCAGCCTAACGACAAATGGCTACACCTTC.